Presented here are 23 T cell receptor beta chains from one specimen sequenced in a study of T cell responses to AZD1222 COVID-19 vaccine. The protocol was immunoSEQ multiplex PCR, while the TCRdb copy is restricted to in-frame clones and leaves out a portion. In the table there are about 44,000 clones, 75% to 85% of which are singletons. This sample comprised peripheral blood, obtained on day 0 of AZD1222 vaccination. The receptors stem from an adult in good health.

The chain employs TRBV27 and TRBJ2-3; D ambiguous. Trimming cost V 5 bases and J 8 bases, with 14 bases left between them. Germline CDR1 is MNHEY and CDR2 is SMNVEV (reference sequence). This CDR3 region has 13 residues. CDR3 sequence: CASSPAVSGTQYF. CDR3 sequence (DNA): TGTGCCAGCAGTCCGGCCGTTTCTGGTACGCAGTATTTT.

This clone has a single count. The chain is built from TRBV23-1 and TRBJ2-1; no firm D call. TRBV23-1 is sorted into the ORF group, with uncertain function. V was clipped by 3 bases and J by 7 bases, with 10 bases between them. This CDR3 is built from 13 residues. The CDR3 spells CASSHPDPNEQFF. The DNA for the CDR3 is TGCGCCAGCAGTCACCCGGACCCGAATGAGCAGTTCTTC.

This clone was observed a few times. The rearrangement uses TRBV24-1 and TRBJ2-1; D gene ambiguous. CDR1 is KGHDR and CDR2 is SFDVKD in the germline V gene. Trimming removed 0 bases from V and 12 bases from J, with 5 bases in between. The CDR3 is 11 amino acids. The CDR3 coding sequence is TGTGCCACCAGTGATTTGGAGCTGCAGTTCTTC. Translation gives CATSDLELQFF.

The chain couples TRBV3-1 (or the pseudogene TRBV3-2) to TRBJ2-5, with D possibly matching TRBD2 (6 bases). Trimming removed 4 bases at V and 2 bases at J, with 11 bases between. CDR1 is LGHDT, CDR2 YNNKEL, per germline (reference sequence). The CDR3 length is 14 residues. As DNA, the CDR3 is TGTGCCAGCAGCCCCGGGGGTGGGCAAGAGACCCAGTACTTC. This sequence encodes CASSPGGGQETQYF.

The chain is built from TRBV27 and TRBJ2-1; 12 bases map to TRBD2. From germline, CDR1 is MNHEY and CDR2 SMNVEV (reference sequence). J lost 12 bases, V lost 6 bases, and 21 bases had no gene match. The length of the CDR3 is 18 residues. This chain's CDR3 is CASRGALSSGRAPRGQFF. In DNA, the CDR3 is TGTGCCAGCAGGGGGGCGCTGTCTAGCGGGAGGGCGCCACGGGGGCAGTTCTTC.

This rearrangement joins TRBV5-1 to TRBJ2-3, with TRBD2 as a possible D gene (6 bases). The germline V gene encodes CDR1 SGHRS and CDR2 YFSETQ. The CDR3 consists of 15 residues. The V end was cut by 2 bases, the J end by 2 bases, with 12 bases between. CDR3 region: CASSFSGGNTDTQYF. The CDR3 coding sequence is TGCGCCAGCAGCTTTAGTGGAGGGAACACAGATACGCAGTATTTT.

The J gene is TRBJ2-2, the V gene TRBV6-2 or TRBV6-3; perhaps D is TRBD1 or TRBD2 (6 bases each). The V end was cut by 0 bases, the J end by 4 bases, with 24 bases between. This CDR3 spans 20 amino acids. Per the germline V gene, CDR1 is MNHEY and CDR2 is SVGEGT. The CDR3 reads CASSYSRGAGPPGGTGELFF. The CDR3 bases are TGTGCCAGCAGTTACTCGAGGGGGGCTGGGCCCCCCGGGGGCACCGGGGAGCTGTTTTTT.

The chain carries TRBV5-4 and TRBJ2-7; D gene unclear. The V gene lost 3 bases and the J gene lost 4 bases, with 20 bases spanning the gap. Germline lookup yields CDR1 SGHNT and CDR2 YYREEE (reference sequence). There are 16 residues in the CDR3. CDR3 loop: CASSSDTRGSQYEQYF. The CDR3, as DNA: TGTGCCAGCAGCTCCGATACCCGCGGATCCCAATACGAGCAGTACTTC.

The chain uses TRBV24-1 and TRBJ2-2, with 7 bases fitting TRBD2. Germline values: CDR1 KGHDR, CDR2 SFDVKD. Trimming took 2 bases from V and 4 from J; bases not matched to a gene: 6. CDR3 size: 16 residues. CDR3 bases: TGTGCCACCAGTGATTCTGGGGCGGGGGTCACCGGGGAGCTGTTTTTT. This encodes CATSDSGAGVTGELFF.

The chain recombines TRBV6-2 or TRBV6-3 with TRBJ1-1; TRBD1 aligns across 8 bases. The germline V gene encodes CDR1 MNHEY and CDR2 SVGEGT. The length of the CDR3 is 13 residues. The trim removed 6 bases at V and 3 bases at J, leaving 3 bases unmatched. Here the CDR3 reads CASSRQGYTEAFF. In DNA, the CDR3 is TGTGCCAGCAGCCGACAGGGGTACACTGAAGCTTTCTTT.

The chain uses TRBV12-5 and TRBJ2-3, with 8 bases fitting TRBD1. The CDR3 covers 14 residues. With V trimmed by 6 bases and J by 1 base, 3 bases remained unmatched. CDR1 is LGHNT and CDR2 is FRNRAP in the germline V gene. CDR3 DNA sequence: TGTGCTAGTGGCAGGGGGCCTGGCACAGATACGCAGTATTTT. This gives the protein CASGRGPGTDTQYF.

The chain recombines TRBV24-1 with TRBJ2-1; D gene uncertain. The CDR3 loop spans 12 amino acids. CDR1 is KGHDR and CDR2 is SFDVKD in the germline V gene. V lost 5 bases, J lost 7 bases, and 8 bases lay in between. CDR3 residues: CATSVKGNEQFF. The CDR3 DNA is TGTGCCACCAGTGTTAAGGGAAATGAGCAGTTCTTC.

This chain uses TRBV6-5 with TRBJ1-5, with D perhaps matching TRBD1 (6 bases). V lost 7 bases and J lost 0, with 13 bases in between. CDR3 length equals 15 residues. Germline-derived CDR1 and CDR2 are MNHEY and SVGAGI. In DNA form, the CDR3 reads TGTGCCAGCAACTTCAGGGGCGATAGCAATCAGCCCCAGCATTTT. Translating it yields CASNFRGDSNQPQHF.

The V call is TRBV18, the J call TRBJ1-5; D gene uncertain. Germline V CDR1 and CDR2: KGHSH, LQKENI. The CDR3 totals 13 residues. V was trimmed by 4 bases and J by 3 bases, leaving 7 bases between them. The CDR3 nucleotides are TGTGCCAGCTCACGTGACCTCAATCAGCCCCAGCATTTT. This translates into CASSRDLNQPQHF.

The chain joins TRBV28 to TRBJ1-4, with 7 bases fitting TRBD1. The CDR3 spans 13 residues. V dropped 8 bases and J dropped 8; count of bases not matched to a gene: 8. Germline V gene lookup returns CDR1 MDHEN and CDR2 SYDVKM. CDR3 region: CASFDRDYEKLFF. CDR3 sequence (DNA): TGTGCCAGCTTTGACAGGGACTACGAAAAACTGTTTTTT. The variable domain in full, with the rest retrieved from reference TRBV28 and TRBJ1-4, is DVKVTQSSRYLVKRTGEKVFLECVQDMDHENMFWYRQDPGLGLRLIYFSYDVKMKEKGDIPEGYSVSREKKERFSLILESASTNQTSMYLCASFDRDYEKLFFGSGTQLSVL.

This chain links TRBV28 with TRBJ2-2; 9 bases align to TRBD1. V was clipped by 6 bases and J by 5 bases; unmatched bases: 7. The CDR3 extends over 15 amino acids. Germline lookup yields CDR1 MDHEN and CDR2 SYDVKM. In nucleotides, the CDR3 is TGTGCCAGCAGCCGGGGACAGGGTGTAACCGGGGAGCTGTTTTTT. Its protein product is CASSRGQGVTGELFF. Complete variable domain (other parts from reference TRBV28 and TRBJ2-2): DVKVTQSSRYLVKRTGEKVFLECVQDMDHENMFWYRQDPGLGLRLIYFSYDVKMKEKGDIPEGYSVSREKKERFSLILESASTNQTSMYLCASSRGQGVTGELFFGEGSRLTVL.

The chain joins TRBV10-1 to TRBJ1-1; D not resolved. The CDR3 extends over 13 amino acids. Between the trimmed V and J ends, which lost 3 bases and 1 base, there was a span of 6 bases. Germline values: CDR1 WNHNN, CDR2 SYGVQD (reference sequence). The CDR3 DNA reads TGCGCCAGCAGTGATGCGAGGAACACTGAAGCTTTCTTT. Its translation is CASSDARNTEAFF.

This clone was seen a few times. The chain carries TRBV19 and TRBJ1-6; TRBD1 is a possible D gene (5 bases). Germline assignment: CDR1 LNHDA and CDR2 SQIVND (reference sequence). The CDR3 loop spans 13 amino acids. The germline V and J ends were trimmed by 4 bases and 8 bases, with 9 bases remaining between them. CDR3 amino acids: CASSNRFYSPLHF. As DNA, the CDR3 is TGTGCCAGTAGTAACAGGTTTTATTCACCCCTCCACTTT.

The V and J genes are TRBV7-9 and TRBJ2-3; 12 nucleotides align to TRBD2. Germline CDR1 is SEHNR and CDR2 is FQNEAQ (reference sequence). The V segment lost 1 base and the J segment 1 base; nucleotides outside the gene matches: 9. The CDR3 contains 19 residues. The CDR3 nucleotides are TGTGCCAGCAGCTTAGGGCTGCTAGCGGGGGGGCGGCGCACAGATACGCAGTATTTT. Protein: CASSLGLLAGGRRTDTQYF.

The CDR3 loop is CASSLRGQGGNGYTF. The DNA for the CDR3 is TGTGCCAGCAGCCTTCGGGGGCAAGGGGGGAATGGCTACACCTTC. This chain uses TRBV3-1 (or the pseudogene TRBV3-2) with TRBJ1-2; maybe TRBD1 (6 bases). The CDR3 covers 15 residues. CDR1 LGHDT and CDR2 YNNKEL come from the germline V gene (reference sequence). V lost 4 bases and J 6 bases, leaving 18 bases between the germline ends.

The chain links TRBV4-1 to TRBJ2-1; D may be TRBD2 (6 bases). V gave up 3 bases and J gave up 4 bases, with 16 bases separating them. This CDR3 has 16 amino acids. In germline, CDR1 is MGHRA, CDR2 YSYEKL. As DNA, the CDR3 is TGCGCCAGCAGCCACCCGACTAGATTTCTTTACAATGAGCAGTTCTTC. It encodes CASSHPTRFLYNEQFF.

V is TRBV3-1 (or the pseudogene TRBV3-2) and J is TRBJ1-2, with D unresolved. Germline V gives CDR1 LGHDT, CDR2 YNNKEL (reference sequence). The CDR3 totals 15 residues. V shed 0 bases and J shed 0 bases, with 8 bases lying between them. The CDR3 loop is CASSQDGRANYGYTF. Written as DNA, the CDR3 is TGTGCCAGCAGCCAAGATGGGCGGGCTAACTATGGCTACACCTTC.

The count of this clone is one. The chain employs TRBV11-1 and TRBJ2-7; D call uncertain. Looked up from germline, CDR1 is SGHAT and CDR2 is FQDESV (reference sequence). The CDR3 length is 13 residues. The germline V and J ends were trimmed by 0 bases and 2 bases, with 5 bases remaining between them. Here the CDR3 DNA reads TGTGCCAGCAGCTTAGCGTACCCCTACGAGCAGTACTTC. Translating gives CASSLAYPYEQYF.